Given below is one T cell receptor (beta chain) in context. The antigen this receptor binds is unknown. HCMV serostatus was determined by detecting HCMV-specific IgG in serum with a commercial ELISA kit. Ficoll density gradient centrifugation was used to isolate peripheral blood mononuclear cells from blood. This entry belongs to a study of T cells expressing NK-cell markers (TCRdb year 2020). Regarding the research as a whole: In sorted CD3+CD56+NKG2C+, CD3+CD56+NKG2C- and CD3+CD56-NKG2C+ T-cell subsets from 8 or 9 donors, TCR beta-chain repertoires were profiled. Among the eight sequenced donors, seven were HCMV-seropositive and one was HCMV-seronegative. The study sequenced eight donors, all healthy volunteers chosen at random: three men and five women. The libraries were sequenced on Illumina HiSeq 2000/2500, MiSeq or NextSeq, producing 2 x 150 bp reads.

The investigation overall reported the following: In six donors, the dominant CD3+CD56+NKG2C+ clonotypes ranked among the top 10 CD8+ clonotypes, making up roughly 1.0-8% of CD8+ T cells. Those dominant clonotypes were again the most abundant among CD3+CD56-NKG2C+ cells in several donors, at about 25-65%. It remained unclear whether the expanded NKG2C-expressing T cell clones were specific for HCMV antigens.

Reading the germline V gene gives CDR1 SQVTM and CDR2 ANQGSEA. Counted from cysteine to phenylalanine, this CDR3 has 13 amino acids. There is no recorded DNA. The instrument was an Illumina HiSeq 2000. 5'RACE template switching, by which a universal primer site and unique molecular identifiers were added, was used to make TCR beta cDNA libraries. cDNA synthesis was primed from the TCR beta constant segment and was followed by two successive PCR amplification steps. On the authors' methods: MIGEC handled demultiplexing of the reads and grouping by UMI, while MiTCR was used to assemble and quantify clonotypes. Only TCR cDNA sequences supported by at least two reads were kept to exclude erroneous sequences. The tcR package was used for downstream repertoire analysis, and clonotypes were matched across fractions by CDR3 nucleotide sequence plus V segment. VDJmatch was used to annotate antigen specificity against VDJdb, with one amino acid substitution allowed in CDR3. TCRdb reprocessed the reads into one record per CDR3 protein sequence, lacking DNA. In this record, the V and J calls reflect TCRdb's handling and not the investigators' own analysis. In this sample's table one finds around 380,000 distinct CDR3 sequences. The ten largest clonotypes hold roughly 10% of the sample.

Here the chain combines TRBV29-1 and TRBJ2-1; as DNA is missing, the TRBD1 call by TCRdb cannot be tested. This TCR was recovered from a woman between 50 and 59 years old in good health. Donor details come from another sample of the same person, matched by shared clones. The sequencing sample was made of blood T cells: a sorted CD56 or NKG2C T cell subset, CD4+ or CD8+ T cells, or bulk PBMC T cells (not recorded which). CDR3 protein: CSTRTGHYNEQFF.